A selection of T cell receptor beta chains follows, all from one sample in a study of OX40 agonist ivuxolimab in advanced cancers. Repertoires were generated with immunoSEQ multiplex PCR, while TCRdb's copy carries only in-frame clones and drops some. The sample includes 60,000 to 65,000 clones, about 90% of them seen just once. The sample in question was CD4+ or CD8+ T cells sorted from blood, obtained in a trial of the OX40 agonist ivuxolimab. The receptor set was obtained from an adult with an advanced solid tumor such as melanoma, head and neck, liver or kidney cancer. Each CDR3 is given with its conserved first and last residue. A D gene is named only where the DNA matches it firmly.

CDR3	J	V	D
CASSLVTSSYEQYF	TRBJ2-7	TRBV11-2	.
CASSPRTGGNEQFF	TRBJ2-1	TRBV13	TRBD1
CASSLEVITGPNSPLHF	TRBJ1-6	TRBV5-4	.
CASSLGPYNEQFF	TRBJ2-1	TRBV11-2	.
CASSFPLNEQFF	TRBJ2-1	TRBV28	.
CASSMGQSYEQYF	TRBJ2-7	TRBV19	.
CASSKCRDSFNQPQHF	TRBJ1-5	TRBV21-1	.
CASSFGTANTGELFF	TRBJ2-2	TRBV14	.
CASSARTGGNTGELFF	TRBJ2-2	TRBV9	TRBD1
CASSSGLYEQYF	TRBJ2-7	TRBV7-9	.
CASSLQRSGLSYNEQFF	TRBJ2-1	TRBV19	.
CASSPAGGTDVYEQYF	.	TRBV7-9	TRBD2
CASNPYQGSDQPQHF	TRBJ1-5	TRBV19	.
CASSQYFQPCRNEKLFF	TRBJ1-4	TRBV23-1	.
CASSSMPGRAGADTQYF	TRBJ2-3	TRBV27	TRBD2
CASSPGPYYEQYF	TRBJ2-7	TRBV7-9	.
CARSSSSGSRARIRDTQYF	TRBJ2-3	TRBV7-5	.
CASSSTSNSYEQYF	TRBJ2-7	TRBV11-2	.